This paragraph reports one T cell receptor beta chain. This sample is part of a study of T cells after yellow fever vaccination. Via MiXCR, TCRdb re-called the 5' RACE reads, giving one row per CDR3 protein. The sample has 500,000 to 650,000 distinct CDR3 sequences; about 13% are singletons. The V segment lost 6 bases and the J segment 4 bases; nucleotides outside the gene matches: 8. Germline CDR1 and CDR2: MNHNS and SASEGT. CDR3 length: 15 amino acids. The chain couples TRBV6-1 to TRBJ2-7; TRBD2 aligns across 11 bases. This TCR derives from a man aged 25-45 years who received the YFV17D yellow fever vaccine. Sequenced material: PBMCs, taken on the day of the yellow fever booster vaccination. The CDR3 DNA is TGTGCCAGCAGCCTCGGACTAGCGGGTCTATACGAGCAGTACTTC. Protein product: CASSLGLAGLYEQYF.